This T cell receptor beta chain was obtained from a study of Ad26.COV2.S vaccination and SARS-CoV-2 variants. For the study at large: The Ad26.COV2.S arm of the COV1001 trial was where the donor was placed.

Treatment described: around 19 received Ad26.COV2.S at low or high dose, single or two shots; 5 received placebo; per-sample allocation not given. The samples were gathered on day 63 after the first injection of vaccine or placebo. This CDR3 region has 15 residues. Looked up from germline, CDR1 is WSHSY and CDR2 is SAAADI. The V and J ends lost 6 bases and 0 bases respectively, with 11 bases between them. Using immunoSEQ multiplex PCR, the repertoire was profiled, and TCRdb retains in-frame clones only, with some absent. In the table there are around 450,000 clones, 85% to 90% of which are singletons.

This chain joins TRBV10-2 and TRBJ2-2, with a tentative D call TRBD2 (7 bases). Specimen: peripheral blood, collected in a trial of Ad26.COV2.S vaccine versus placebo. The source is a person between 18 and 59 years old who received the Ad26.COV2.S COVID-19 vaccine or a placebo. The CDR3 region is CASRLGGANTGELFF. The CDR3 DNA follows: TGCGCCAGCAGGTTAGGGGGGGCGAACACCGGGGAGCTGTTTTTT.